This is a list of T cell receptor beta chains from one sample in a study of cytomegalovirus exposure and HLA in healthy donors. The assay was immunoSEQ multiplex PCR, and TCRdb's table has in-frame clones only and misses some. The data contain approximately 290,000 clones, 80% of them singletons. Sequencing was done on a sample of PBMCs. The source is a girl aged 2 to 9 in good health and CMV-seronegative. CDR3s include the opening cysteine and the closing phenylalanine or tryptophan. Fields, in order: V gene, J gene, D gene, clone size, CDR3 DNA, CDR3 protein. A D gene is named only where the DNA matches it firmly. Only some rows state a clone size, as once, few, many or a class for expanded clones.

v_call: TRBV9; j_call: TRBJ1-2; d_call: NA; clone_size: NA; cdr3_nt: TGTGCCAGCAGCGTCCGATCCGACAGTTCGGGCTACACCTTC; cdr3_aa: CASSVRSDSSGYTF
v_call: TRBV19; j_call: TRBJ1-5; d_call: TRBD1; clone_size: once; cdr3_nt: TGTGCCAGTAGGGGACAGGGCAATCAGCCCCAGCATTTT; cdr3_aa: CASRGQGNQPQHF
v_call: TRBV28; j_call: TRBJ2-7; d_call: NA; clone_size: NA; cdr3_nt: TGTGCCAGCAGTTTTGGGGGGGGGCCCTACGAGCAGTACTTC; cdr3_aa: CASSFGGGPYEQYF
v_call: TRBV2; j_call: TRBJ2-3; d_call: TRBD2; clone_size: NA; cdr3_nt: TGTGCCAGCAGTCCTACTAGCGGTAGCACAGATACGCAGTATTTT; cdr3_aa: CASSPTSGSTDTQYF
v_call: TRBV10-2; j_call: TRBJ1-5; d_call: NA; clone_size: NA; cdr3_nt: TGCGCCAGCAGTGACGGTCAGCCCCAGCATTTT; cdr3_aa: CASSDGQPQHF
v_call: TRBV29-1; j_call: TRBJ2-1; d_call: NA; clone_size: few; cdr3_nt: TGCAGTGCGGGACTGTCCATTTCCTACAATGAGCAGTTCTTC; cdr3_aa: CSAGLSISYNEQFF
v_call: TRBV7-9; j_call: TRBJ1-1; d_call: NA; clone_size: NA; cdr3_nt: TGTGCCAGCAGTCTCAGTAGGGGCCGGGACACTGAAGCTTTCTTT; cdr3_aa: CASSLSRGRDTEAFF
v_call: TRBV27; j_call: TRBJ1-2; d_call: NA; clone_size: NA; cdr3_nt: TGTGCCAGCAGTATCAACAGGGCCTCTGGCTACACCTTC; cdr3_aa: CASSINRASGYTF
v_call: TRBV29-1; j_call: TRBJ2-7; d_call: TRBD2; clone_size: NA; cdr3_nt: TGCAGCGTTGATCTAGCGGATACCTACGAGCAGTACTTC; cdr3_aa: CSVDLADTYEQYF
v_call: TRBV19; j_call: TRBJ2-7; d_call: NA; clone_size: few; cdr3_nt: TGTGCCAGTAGTATCATGGGAGGCTCGGTTTACGAGCAGTACTTC; cdr3_aa: CASSIMGGSVYEQYF
v_call: TRBV12-5; j_call: TRBJ2-7; d_call: TRBD2; clone_size: few; cdr3_nt: TGTGCTAGTGGCCGCGGGGGACCCGTCTACGAGCAGTACTTC; cdr3_aa: CASGRGGPVYEQYF
v_call: TRBV5-6; j_call: TRBJ2-1; d_call: TRBD2; clone_size: NA; cdr3_nt: TGTGCCAGCAACCGGGGGGGCTCGGGTGAGCAGTTCTTC; cdr3_aa: CASNRGGSGEQFF
v_call: TRBV6-5; j_call: TRBJ2-1; d_call: TRBD1; clone_size: few; cdr3_nt: TGTGCCAGCAGTGCCATGGACAGGTACAATGAGCAGTTCTTC; cdr3_aa: CASSAMDRYNEQFF
v_call: TRBV19; j_call: TRBJ2-2; d_call: NA; clone_size: few; cdr3_nt: TGTGCCAGTAGTATCTCAGGGGTTGATTCCGGGGAGCTGTTTTTT; cdr3_aa: CASSISGVDSGELFF
v_call: TRBV2; j_call: TRBJ2-7; d_call: TRBD2; clone_size: NA; cdr3_nt: TGTGCCAGCAGCGACGGTGGAGGGAGGGCCTACGAGCAGTACTTC; cdr3_aa: CASSDGGGRAYEQYF
v_call: TRBV2; j_call: TRBJ2-3; d_call: TRBD2; clone_size: NA; cdr3_nt: TGTGCCAGCAGCGCCAGACTAGCGGCAGATACGCAGTATTTT; cdr3_aa: CASSARLAADTQYF
v_call: TRBV7-9; j_call: TRBJ1-6; d_call: NA; clone_size: NA; cdr3_nt: TGTGCCAGCAGCCTCTTTCAAAAGCATTCACCCCTCCACTTT; cdr3_aa: CASSLFQKHSPLHF
v_call: TRBV19; j_call: TRBJ2-1; d_call: TRBD2; clone_size: NA; cdr3_nt: TGTGCCAGTAGCCCTTCCCCGGGACTAGCGAGAAGATCCTACAATGAGCAGTTCTTC; cdr3_aa: CASSPSPGLARRSYNEQFF
v_call: TRBV2; j_call: TRBJ1-4; d_call: TRBD1; clone_size: NA; cdr3_nt: TGTGCCAGCAGAGGACAGGGAGTAGGCGAAAAACTGTTTTTT; cdr3_aa: CASRGQGVGEKLFF
v_call: TRBV28; j_call: TRBJ2-5; d_call: NA; clone_size: NA; cdr3_nt: TGTGCCAGCAGATCATTAGTTACACGGGTACAAGAGACCCAGTACTTC; cdr3_aa: CASRSLVTRVQETQYF
v_call: TRBV2; j_call: TRBJ2-7; d_call: TRBD2; clone_size: NA; cdr3_nt: TGTGCCAGCAGGGGCCCCACTAGCGGGAGTAGCCGATACGAGCAGTACTTC; cdr3_aa: CASRGPTSGSSRYEQYF
v_call: TRBV5-4; j_call: TRBJ1-2; d_call: TRBD1; clone_size: NA; cdr3_nt: TGTGCCAGCAGCCTCGGACAGGACTATGGCTACACCTTC; cdr3_aa: CASSLGQDYGYTF
v_call: TRBV9; j_call: TRBJ2-7; d_call: TRBD2; clone_size: NA; cdr3_nt: TGTGCCAGCAGCGTGACTAGCGGGTACGAGCAGTACTTC; cdr3_aa: CASSVTSGYEQYF
v_call: TRBV5-1; j_call: TRBJ1-6; d_call: NA; clone_size: NA; cdr3_nt: TGCGCCAGCAGCCAGTTGGGAGGACTGAGTAATTCACCCCTCCACTTT; cdr3_aa: CASSQLGGLSNSPLHF
v_call: TRBV6-1; j_call: TRBJ2-3; d_call: TRBD2; clone_size: NA; cdr3_nt: TGTGCCAGCAGCCAGGGAGGGAGCACAGATACGCAGTATTTT; cdr3_aa: CASSQGGSTDTQYF
v_call: TRBV27; j_call: TRBJ1-2; d_call: NA; clone_size: once; cdr3_nt: TGTGCCAGCAGTTTACCCCCTTGGGGCGGCTACACCTTC; cdr3_aa: CASSLPPWGGYTF